These 21 T cell receptor beta chains share one sample of origin, sequenced in a study of CD8 T cells in Susac syndrome. Random hexamers were used to reverse transcribe about 0.5 to 1 ug of RNA. TCRdb re-called the immunoSEQ multiplex PCR reads through MiXCR, storing one row per CDR3 protein. The sample lists about 150,000 distinct CDR3 sequences; around 95% were seen once. The sequenced material came from CD8+ T cells from PBMCs. The receptors shown here come from a human donor with multiple sclerosis.

The CDR3: CSVEQGGYTF. CDR3 bases: TGCAGCGTTGAACAAGGTGGCTACACCTTC. The chain couples TRBV29-1 to TRBJ1-2; the D is unclear. The CDR3 sequence is 10 residues long. Trimming shortened V by 2 bases and J by 7 bases, and 5 bases separated the two germline ends. Per the germline V gene, CDR1 is SQVTM and CDR2 is ANQGSEA.

The chain has TRBV12-3 or TRBV12-4 and TRBJ1-6; maybe TRBD1 (5 bases). This CDR3 spans 14 amino acids. Trimming took off 5 bases at V and 9 bases at J, with 14 bases between the two ends. CDR3 sequence reads: CASSRAGLGSPLHF. For the CDR3, the DNA is TGTGCCAGCAGTAGGGCAGGGTTGGGTTCACCCCTCCACTTT.

V gene TRBV27 combines with J gene TRBJ1-2; a weak D match, TRBD1 (6 bases). The germline V and J ends were trimmed by 3 bases and 4 bases, with 24 bases remaining between them. This CDR3 is 18 amino acids long. CDR1 is MNHEY, CDR2 SMNVEV, per germline (reference sequence). CDR3 sequence (DNA): TGTGCCAGCAGTTTCCTCGACGACCTACAGGGTGGTGGCTATGGCTACACCTTC. Residues: CASSFLDDLQGGGYGYTF.

The gene calls are TRBV29-1 and TRBJ2-3; D gene unclear. The V gene's germline CDR1 is SQVTM and CDR2 ANQGSEA. V lost 2 bases to trimming and J lost 1 base, with 4 bases between them. The CDR3 length is 12 residues. CDR3 sequence reads: CSVELGTDTQYF. The CDR3 DNA is TGCAGCGTTGAACTAGGCACAGATACGCAGTATTTT.

V gene TRBV29-1 combines with J gene TRBJ1-2; no definite D call. The germline gives CDR1 SQVTM, CDR2 ANQGSEA. The V end was cut by 1 base, the J end by 1 base, with 7 bases between. CDR3 length: 13 residues. The CDR3 DNA reads as TGCAGCGTTGAAGGCGGAATTAACTATGGCTACACCTTC. Translated: CSVEGGINYGYTF.

In this sample, this clonotype turned up a few times. The chain has TRBV27 and TRBJ2-7; unclear D gene. Between the trimmed V and J ends, which lost 8 bases and 4 bases, there was a span of 6 bases. CDR3 size: 10 residues. Germline V CDR1 and CDR2: MNHEY, SMNVEV (reference sequence). CDR3 nucleotides: TGTGCCAGCGGGGAATACGAGCAGTACTTC. Protein sequence: CASGEYEQYF.

The rearrangement links TRBV30 to TRBJ1-1; the D is unclear. V was pared by 1 base and J by 1 base, with 7 bases between. Germline CDR1 and CDR2: GTSNPN and SVGIG (reference sequence). This CDR3 has 13 residues. Written as DNA, the CDR3 is TGTGCCTGGAGTGGGGGTTGGAACACTGAAGCTTTCTTT. Its translation: CAWSGGWNTEAFF.

Comment on this clonotype: One end of the junction fails to match germline, which may point to a read error. The genes are TRBV7-9 and TRBJ2-6; D uncertain. This CDR3 is built from 14 residues. Germline V CDR1 and CDR2: SEHNR, FQNEAQ (reference sequence). CDR3 nucleotides: TGTGCCAGCAGCCCCTTATCTGAGGCCAACGTCCTGACTTTC. Translation gives CASSPLSEANVLTF.

The chain employs TRBV20-1 and TRBJ1-1, with D possibly matching TRBD1 (5 bases). V was shortened by 3 bases and J by 0 bases, with 8 bases between the two germline ends. CDR1 and CDR2 (germline): DFQATT, SNEGSKA (reference sequence). The CDR3 loop spans 13 amino acids. As DNA, the CDR3 is TGCAGTGCTAGGGACATCTTGAACACTGAAGCTTTCTTT. This sequence encodes CSARDILNTEAFF.

The chain is built from TRBV19 and TRBJ2-7; D not certain. From germline, CDR1 is LNHDA and CDR2 SQIVND (reference sequence). This CDR3 spans 13 amino acids. V was shortened by 5 bases and J by 5 bases, with 13 bases between the two germline ends. The CDR3 sequence: CASSPRVGNEQYF. For the CDR3, the DNA is TGTGCCAGTAGTCCGCGAGTAGGGAACGAGCAGTACTTC.

J is TRBJ1-5 and V is TRBV6-2 or TRBV6-3; no firm D call. This CDR3 has 12 amino acids. Looked up from germline, CDR1 is MNHEY and CDR2 is SVGEGT. V dropped 6 bases and J dropped 10 bases, with 13 bases sitting between them. CDR3 region: CASSTARLPQHF. Written as DNA, the CDR3 is TGTGCCAGCAGCACGGCCCGTCTCCCCCAGCATTTT.

The chain uses TRBV23-1 and TRBJ1-2, with TRBD1 identical over 10 bases. TRBV23-1 is marked as an open reading frame, function uncertain. There are 17 residues in the CDR3. Trimming took 6 bases from V and 3 from J; bases not matched to a gene: 13. CDR3 in DNA: TGCGCCAGCAGCCTTACCGGGACAGGGGATTTGGACTATGGCTACACCTTC. The encoded protein is CASSLTGTGDLDYGYTF.

This chain links TRBV6-1 with TRBJ2-7; tentatively, D is TRBD2 (6 bases). Germline CDR1 is MNHNS and CDR2 is SASEGT. This CDR3 contains 12 residues. Here the CDR3 DNA reads TGTGCTACCCAGGAGGGGACCTACGAGCAGTACTTC. Translation gives CATQEGTYEQYF.

The chain carries TRBV7-9 and TRBJ1-1; D not certain. CDR1 is SEHNR and CDR2 is FQNEAQ in the germline V gene (reference sequence). Trimming pared 5 bases from V and 4 bases from J, leaving 14 bases between. This CDR3 comprises 14 residues. The CDR3 DNA reads as TGTGCCAGCAGCACCGGTGGACGGTTCACTGAAGCTTTCTTT. It is translated as CASSTGGRFTEAFF.

The chain combines TRBV7-8 with TRBJ2-3, with no clear D. The CDR3 length is 13 residues. The germline gives CDR1 SGHVS, CDR2 FQNEAQ. Trimming removed 7 bases from V and 2 bases from J, with 10 bases in between. CDR3 sequence reads: CASTDGFTDTQYF. DNA for the CDR3: TGTGCCAGCACCGATGGATTCACAGATACGCAGTATTTT.

The chain has TRBV29-1 and TRBJ2-1; unclear D gene. Trimming shortened V by 8 bases and J by 3 bases, and 14 bases separated the two germline ends. Germline CDR1 reads SQVTM; CDR2 reads ANQGSEA. The CDR3 runs to 13 residues. CDR3 in DNA: TGCAGCTCTAGGTTGCCCCTCTACAATGAGCAGTTCTTC. This codes for CSSRLPLYNEQFF.

This chain links TRBV15 with TRBJ1-2, with D possibly TRBD1 on 6 matching bases. Trimming removed 0 bases from V and 3 bases from J, with 14 bases in between. CDR1 LNHNV and CDR2 YYDKDF come from the germline V gene (reference sequence). The CDR3 has 16 amino acids. CDR3 sequence (DNA): TGTGCCACCAGCAGAGAAGGGGGTCGTATAGACTATGGCTACACCTTC. The encoded protein is CATSREGGRIDYGYTF.

The V and J genes are TRBV12-3 or TRBV12-4 and TRBJ2-1, with 10 bases fitting TRBD2. The J segment lost 0 bases and the V segment lost 6 bases, leaving 14 bases of the junction unmatched. The CDR3 totals 19 residues. The CDR3, as DNA: TGTGCCAGCAGCGATAGCGGGGGGCTCTTCCAGAGCTCCTACAATGAGCAGTTCTTC. Protein sequence: CASSDSGGLFQSSYNEQFF.

The rearrangement joins TRBV6-5 to TRBJ2-1; tentative D call: TRBD2 (5 bases). The germline V and J ends were trimmed by 2 bases and 3 bases, with 5 bases remaining between them. Germline lookup yields CDR1 MNHEY and CDR2 SVGAGI. The CDR3 contains 13 residues. CDR3 loop: CASSYTSYNEQFF. The DNA for the CDR3 is TGTGCCAGCAGTTACACTAGCTACAATGAGCAGTTCTTC.

The V and J genes are TRBV18 and TRBJ2-1, with a weak D call TRBD2 (7 bases). The CDR3 covers 14 residues. The germline gives CDR1 KGHSH, CDR2 LQKENI. V lost 0 bases and J 8 bases, leaving 11 bases between the germline ends. The CDR3 here is CASSPPGGADEQFF. DNA for the CDR3: TGTGCCAGCTCACCACCGGGGGGGGCTGATGAGCAGTTCTTC. Full variable domain (outside the CDR3, taken from reference TRBV18 and TRBJ2-1): NAGVMQNPRHLVRRRGQEARLRCSPMKGHSHVYWYRQLPEEGLKFMVYLQKENIIDESGMPKERFSAEFPKEGPSILRIQQVVRGDSAAYFCASSPPGGADEQFFGPGTRLTVL.

V gene TRBV20-1 combines with J gene TRBJ2-7; 11 positions agree with TRBD2. The CDR3 runs 15 residues. Unmatched junction bases numbered 3, after V lost 0 bases and J lost 2 bases. Germline CDR1 and CDR2: DFQATT and SNEGSKA (reference sequence). This CDR3 is CSARDRLAGPYEQYV. The DNA for the CDR3 is TGCAGTGCTAGAGATAGACTAGCGGGACCCTACGAGCAGTACGTC.